The present entry profiles one T cell receptor beta chain with its context. This clonotype was found many times. Its antigen is still unknown. Base-call qualities are not available, and no considerably larger clone is one nucleotide away. The TCR beta CDR3 regions were amplified from RNA transcripts. For the first round of RT-PCR on the TCR CDR3, the HTBI primer set was used together with the Qiagen OneStep RT-PCR kit. Libraries were constructed in a second round of multiplex PCR, after which size selection and purification were performed. Sequencing of the libraries was done on an Illumina HiSeq2000 using paired-end 100 bp reads. As for the original processing: SOAPnuke was used to process the raw data, removing reads that contained adapters or uncalled bases, had a mean Phred below 15, or lacked an exact match to the constant primer or identifier. High-quality paired reads were merged using COPE v1.2.5, and each unique nucleotide sequence was defined as a clonotype. MiTCR v1.1 was used to align clonotypes to the IMGT TRBV, TRBD and TRBJ reference segments. Only V-J combinations with frequency above 0.0001, covering approximately 99% of repertoires, were analysed. The TCS score was defined as F50 (clonal expansion) divided by E x V (chaos), with BLOSUM62-based TCRdist calculated between CDR3 peptides within each V-J. Welch's t-statistics and random forest reduced fewer than 600 V-J features to 10 to 15, which were used in a naive Bayes classifier (R e1071). TCRdb handled the public reads itself, with Q25 trimming in fastp and clone calling in MiXCR, and kept productive beta chains. Each CDR3 protein appears once, grouped with its most common genes and DNA. The V and J calls were determined by TCRdb, not by the authors. Counted in this sample were about 740,000 distinct CDR3 sequences; 12% to 15% of them appeared once. The ten most abundant clones make up around 9.6% of the sample.

This specimen comes from a study of T cells in Graves' hyperthyroidism and ophthalmopathy (dated by TCRdb to between 2019 and 2020). About the study as a whole: Peripheral blood samples were taken at initial diagnosis, before any treatment was given. A discovery cohort of about 96 patients, approximately 44 with Graves' ophthalmopathy and roughly 59 with stable Graves' hyperthyroidism, was used to find distinguishing TCR V-J signatures. An independent validation cohort of 18 to 20 hyperthyroidism patients and approximately 16 patients who later progressed to ophthalmopathy tested prospective prediction of ophthalmopathy. The 95 to 100 discovery patients were randomly divided into training and test sets at a 7:3 ratio. In six Graves' hyperthyroidism patients, the study also compared T-cell repertoires from thyroid tissue with T-cell repertoires from blood. Once sampling was done, hyperthyroidism patients were given methimazole at a starting dose of 30 mg daily, whereas ophthalmopathy patients were given high-dose intravenous methylprednisolone. TCR Vbeta CDR3 sequencing of 120 to 150 peripheral blood samples (fewer than 45 ophthalmopathy, some 75 hyperthyroidism and 17 progressor patients) is reported in the paper. The paper as a whole reports these results and caveats: During validation, the model predicted progression to ophthalmopathy a median of about 5.9 months ahead of onset, with roughly 65% sensitivity and 72% to 85% specificity. In cross-validation, a model built on a 13 V-J signature told ophthalmopathy apart from stable hyperthyroidism with about 90% sensitivity and approximately 84% specificity, and in testing the same model reached 80%/75%. Most expanded thyroid clonotypes (frequency above 0.001) were also detected in blood, suggesting blood repertoires may reflect thyroid immune responses. Sample size was not statistically predetermined, and blinding of investigators to group allocation was not performed.

Stable Graves' hyperthyroidism was defined as the absence of progression to ophthalmopathy over 18 months of follow-up. Hyperthyroidism patients were newly diagnosed, had a disease duration of under 2 months, and were aged 18 to 65 years. Patients with uncontrolled infections, other autoimmune diseases, pregnancy or lactation were excluded. Diagnoses were based on clinical symptoms, serum thyroxine and TRAb, thyroid ultrasound and orbital computed tomography. PBMCs were separated from approximately 10 ml of fresh peripheral blood using Ficoll-Paque density gradient centrifugation. Trizol reagent was used to extract total RNA, and RNA quality was then checked on an Agilent 2100 Bioanalyzer. V is reduced by 5 bases and J by 7 bases, leaving a spacing of 5 bases between them. The CDR3, from cysteine to phenylalanine, totals 11 residues. Left in the record is the CDR3 DNA by itself, 33 bases read in frame from the first base. The CDR1 and CDR2 encoded by the germline V gene are MDHEN and SYDVKM.

This receptor chain uses TRBV28 and TRBJ2-2; the D gene is not confidently resolved. The material sequenced was blood. The sequence was collected from a woman under 30 with Graves' hyperthyroidism. Here the CDR3 is given as CASSPGGELFF. The sequence in DNA is TGTGCCAGCAGTCCAGGCGGGGAGCTGTTTTTT.